This T cell receptor (beta chain) appears in the sequencing data of a study of cytotoxic CD8 clonotypes in ibrutinib-treated CLL. Findings and caveats of the study: Clonality climbed at ibrutinib response, then dropped toward baseline at progression.

Only in-frame clones appear in the TCRdb table, and some are missing; sequencing was by immunoSEQ multiplex PCR. The repertoire has roughly 250,000 clones, around three quarters of them found once; the top ten carry approximately 15%. Germline lookup yields CDR1 KGHSH and CDR2 LQKENI. The CDR3 consists of 15 residues. V lost 1 base to trimming and J lost 7 bases, with 14 bases between them. For TCR beta libraries, roughly 2.2 micrograms of genomic DNA were obtained from cryopreserved PBMCs. This clone has just a few counts. The antigen is unknown. This sequence joins TRBV18 and TRBJ1-5, with a weak D call TRBD1 (5 bases). Sequenced material: PBMCs, taken after 24 months of ibrutinib treatment. The source is a human donor with chronic lymphocytic leukemia. This chain's CDR3 is CASSPQQGARQPQHF. The CDR3 coding sequence is TGTGCCAGCTCACCACAGCAGGGAGCGAGGCAGCCCCAGCATTTT.